The 20 T cell receptor beta chains given below trace back to one sample, sequenced in a study of OX40 agonist ivuxolimab in advanced cancers. Data came from immunoSEQ multiplex PCR; TCRdb stores just in-frame clones and leaves some out. The table includes about 46,000 clones, 89% detected once. Source: CD4+ or CD8+ T cells sorted from blood, taken in a trial of the OX40 agonist ivuxolimab. The origin of the receptors is an adult with an advanced solid tumor such as melanoma, head and neck, liver or kidney cancer.

The CDR3 nucleotides read TGTGCCAGCAGCGCGACAGACTTGAACACTGAAGCTTTCTTT. This gives the protein CASSATDLNTEAFF. This rearrangement joins TRBV5-5 to TRBJ1-1; D perhaps matches TRBD1 (5 bases). CDR1 SGHKS and CDR2 YYEKEE come from the germline V gene (reference sequence). CDR3 length equals 14 residues. V lost 4 bases to trimming and J lost 0 bases, with 10 bases between them.

V is TRBV7-2 and J is TRBJ2-5; D possibly matches TRBD1 or TRBD2 (6 bases each). Germline V gives CDR1 SGHTA, CDR2 FQGNSA. The CDR3 extends over 15 amino acids. V was trimmed by 3 bases and J by 4 bases, leaving 15 bases between them. The CDR3 nucleotides read TGTGCCAGCAGCTTTCCGGGGGCCCAGGGAGAGACCCAGTACTTC. This gives the protein CASSFPGAQGETQYF.

V is TRBV27 and J is TRBJ2-3, with 9 bases fitting TRBD2. CDR1 MNHEY and CDR2 SMNVEV come from the germline V gene (reference sequence). The V and J ends lost 2 bases and 2 bases, in that order; junction bases with no gene match: 5. The CDR3 covers 16 residues. For the CDR3, the DNA is TGTGCCAGCAGTTTAATAGCGGGGGCTTTCACAGATACGCAGTATTTT. Protein product: CASSLIAGAFTDTQYF.

This chain links TRBV5-6 with TRBJ2-2; D not certain. V lost 3 bases, J lost 6 bases, and 6 bases lay in between. The V gene's germline CDR1 is SGHDT and CDR2 YYEEEE. The CDR3 has 12 amino acids. CDR3 region: CASSSSPGELFF. For the CDR3, the DNA is TGTGCCAGCAGCTCCAGTCCCGGGGAGCTGTTTTTT.

This clone was recorded only once. This rearrangement joins TRBV5-4 to TRBJ1-1; D gene ambiguous. The CDR3 sequence is 15 residues long. Trimming took 0 bases from V and 4 from J, leaving 13 bases between them. Looked up from germline, CDR1 is SGHNT and CDR2 is YYREEE (reference sequence). CDR3: CASSLGPSAFTEAFF. CDR3 sequence (DNA): TGTGCCAGCAGCTTGGGGCCGTCGGCTTTCACTGAAGCTTTCTTT.

This clone showed up just once. The rearrangement joins TRBV19 to TRBJ2-7, with D perhaps being TRBD1 or TRBD2 (6 bases each). V dropped 7 bases and J dropped 3 bases, with 7 bases sitting between them. The CDR3 sequence is 11 residues long. The germline V gene has CDR1 LNHDA and CDR2 SQIVND (reference sequence). The CDR3 coding sequence is TGTGCCAGTAAGGGGGGCTACGAGCAGTACTTC. This gives the protein CASKGGYEQYF. The whole variable domain, remainder taken from reference TRBV19 and TRBJ2-7, is DGGITQSPKYLFRKEGQNVTLSCEQNLNHDAMYWYRQDPGQGLRLIYYSQIVNDFQKGDIAEGYSVSREKKESFPLTVTSAQKNPTAFYLCASKGGYEQYFGPGTRLTVT.

The chain is built from TRBV29-1 and TRBJ2-3, with D perhaps being TRBD1 or TRBD2 (5 bases each). V was pared by 7 bases and J by 3 bases, with 17 bases between. CDR1 SQVTM and CDR2 ANQGSEA come from the germline V gene. This CDR3 has 14 residues. The CDR3 DNA follows: TGCAGCGGGAATGGAGAGGGGTATACAGATACGCAGTATTTT. Translation gives CSGNGEGYTDTQYF.

The genes are TRBV11-3 and TRBJ2-1; D is ambiguous. Trimming stripped 1 base from V and 12 bases from J, with 10 bases between. Per the germline V gene, CDR1 is SGHNT and CDR2 is YENEEA. The CDR3 runs 12 residues. The CDR3 DNA is TGTGCCAGCAGCTTAGGTAGCTCGGGGCAGTTCTTC. Its translation is CASSLGSSGQFF.

The chain uses TRBV30 and TRBJ1-5; D possibly corresponds to TRBD1 (5 bases). The germline V gene encodes CDR1 GTSNPN and CDR2 SVGIG (reference sequence). The CDR3 has 13 amino acids. V lost 4 bases and J 1 base, leaving 8 bases between the germline ends. The DNA for the CDR3 is TGTGCCTGGAAAGGGGCCAGCAATCAGCCCCAGCATTTT. Residues: CAWKGASNQPQHF. The whole variable domain, remainder taken from reference TRBV30 and TRBJ1-5, is SQTIHQWPATLVQPVGSPLSLECTVEGTSNPNLYWYRQAAGRGLQLLFYSVGIGQISSEVPQNLSASRPQDRQFILSSKKLLLSDSGFYLCAWKGASNQPQHFGDGTRLSIL.

The genes are TRBV6-6 and TRBJ1-2; weak D call: TRBD1 (6 bases). Germline-derived CDR1 and CDR2 are MNHNY and SVGAGI (reference sequence). The CDR3 runs 14 residues. The V and J ends lost 6 bases and 4 bases respectively, with 15 bases between them. CDR3 nucleotide sequence: TGTGCCAGCAGCTCTTCCCGGGACATCTATGGCTACACCTTC. This sequence encodes CASSSSRDIYGYTF.

V usage is TRBV19 and J usage is TRBJ2-1; 8 positions agree with TRBD2. The length of the CDR3 is 17 residues. Germline-derived CDR1 and CDR2 are LNHDA and SQIVND (reference sequence). V gave up 0 bases and J gave up 0 bases; unmatched junction bases: 4. CDR3 in DNA: TGTGCCAGTAGTATAGAAAGAAGCGGGAGCTCCTACAATGAGCAGTTCTTC. This codes for CASSIERSGSSYNEQFF.

The rearrangement links TRBV21-1 to TRBJ2-3; the table's D call, TRBD2, has no DNA check behind it. TRBV21-1 counts as a pseudogene. This CDR3 region has 16 residues. The CDR3 DNA reads TGTGCCAGCAGCAAGCCCCGACAACTTCGGGGAGATACGCAGTATTTT. As protein: CASSKPRQLRGDTQYF.

A word on this clone: A read error may explain this, as a much larger clone is one base away. V is TRBV11-2 and J is TRBJ2-5; TRBD2 is a possible D gene (5 bases). This CDR3 is built from 14 residues. The germline V gene has CDR1 SGHAT and CDR2 FQNNGV. CDR3 protein: CANSLVPGIETQYF. Written as DNA, the CDR3 is TGTGCCAACAGCTTAGTTCCCGGGATAGAGACCCAGTACTTC.

This chain uses TRBV7-3 with TRBJ2-7; tentative D call: TRBD1 (6 bases). Germline-derived CDR1 and CDR2 are SGHTA and FQGTGA. Trimming left V 3 bases short and J 2 bases short, with 11 bases between. The CDR3 runs to 14 residues. The CDR3 reads CASSLDRAAYEQYF. DNA for the CDR3: TGTGCCAGCAGCTTGGACAGAGCGGCCTACGAGCAGTACTTC.

The chain is built from TRBV28 and TRBJ1-3; a weak D match, TRBD1 (6 bases). The germline gives CDR1 MDHEN, CDR2 SYDVKM. The CDR3 has 14 residues. V lost 4 bases and J lost 4, with 11 bases in between. CDR3 loop: CASSSQGTGNTIYF. DNA of the CDR3: TGTGCCAGCAGTTCCCAGGGGACCGGAAACACCATATATTTT. Together with reference TRBV28 and TRBJ1-3, the CDR3 gives the full variable domain: DVKVTQSSRYLVKRTGEKVFLECVQDMDHENMFWYRQDPGLGLRLIYFSYDVKMKEKGDIPEGYSVSREKKERFSLILESASTNQTSMYLCASSSQGTGNTIYFGEGSWLTVV.

The chain links TRBV10-3 to TRBJ1-5; no clear D gene. The CDR3 contains 14 residues. Per the germline V gene, CDR1 is ENHRY and CDR2 is SYGVKD. The V gene lost 0 bases and the J gene lost 4 bases, with 7 bases spanning the gap. CDR3: CAISESTVNQPQHF. The CDR3 DNA sequence: TGTGCCATCAGTGAGTCAACAGTGAATCAGCCCCAGCATTTT.

The V and J genes are TRBV28 and TRBJ2-7, with TRBD1 as a possible D gene (6 bases). Germline CDR1 MDHEN, CDR2 SYDVKM. Trimming took 3 bases from V and 0 from J, leaving 12 bases between them. CDR3 length: 15 residues. For the CDR3, the DNA is TGTGCCAGCAGTTTCCCGGCAGGGGCCTCCTACGAGCAGTACTTC. It yields the protein CASSFPAGASYEQYF.

This rearrangement joins TRBV27 to TRBJ2-7; no clear D. Germline assignment: CDR1 MNHEY and CDR2 SMNVEV (reference sequence). V lost 2 bases and J 4 bases, leaving 9 bases between the germline ends. The CDR3 contains 13 residues. The CDR3 sequence is CASSLGVGYEQYF. As DNA, the CDR3 is TGTGCCAGCAGTTTAGGGGTTGGTTACGAGCAGTACTTC.

This rearrangement joins TRBV19 to TRBJ2-5; 10 bases line up with TRBD1. With 3 bases clipped from V and 1 base from J, the junction kept 8 bases outside the gene matches. Germline V gives CDR1 LNHDA, CDR2 SQIVND (reference sequence). The CDR3 runs 17 residues. The CDR3 sequence is CASSMTGQGVPQETQYF. The CDR3 coding sequence is TGTGCCAGTAGTATGACCGGACAGGGGGTCCCCCAAGAGACCCAGTACTTC.

The V call is TRBV7-3, the J call TRBJ2-5; 8 bases fit TRBD1. Germline CDR1 is SGHTA and CDR2 is FQGTGA. The ends lost 2 bases at V and 3 bases at J; junction bases unmatched: 8. This CDR3 is 16 amino acids long. The CDR3 DNA is TGTGCCAGCAGCTTATTAGGCAGGGGGCATGAAGAGACCCAGTACTTC. Its protein product is CASSLLGRGHEETQYF.